The entry that follows covers one T cell receptor beta chain sequence. The antigen is not known. This entry belongs to a study of cytomegalovirus exposure and HLA in healthy donors. Whole-study findings and limits: Prior analysis indicated that the majority of TCR beta V segments exhibited productivity approximately 87% or approximately 30% of the time. Immune exposure information comprised only CMV serostatus. Later work associated more than 15,000 TCR beta sequences with HLA alleles at 0.05 false discovery rate.

This CDR3 has 16 amino acids. Germline assignment: CDR1 LGHNA and CDR2 YNFKEQ. J was trimmed by 6 bases and V by 4 bases; bases with no gene match: 7. Both 60 Vbeta primers and 13 Jbeta primers went into the PCR. The assay was immunoSEQ multiplex PCR, and TCRdb's table has in-frame clones only and misses some. The sample has roughly 80,000 clones; approximately 75% are singletons. The receptor's source is a middle-aged woman in good health and CMV-seronegative. The chain joins TRBV4-2 to TRBJ2-1, with 12 bases that match TRBD2. Input material: PBMCs. The CDR3 nucleotides read TGTGCCAGCAGCCGGACTAGCGGGAACCAAGCCAATGAGCAGTTCTTC. Translated, it gives CASSRTSGNQANEQFF.